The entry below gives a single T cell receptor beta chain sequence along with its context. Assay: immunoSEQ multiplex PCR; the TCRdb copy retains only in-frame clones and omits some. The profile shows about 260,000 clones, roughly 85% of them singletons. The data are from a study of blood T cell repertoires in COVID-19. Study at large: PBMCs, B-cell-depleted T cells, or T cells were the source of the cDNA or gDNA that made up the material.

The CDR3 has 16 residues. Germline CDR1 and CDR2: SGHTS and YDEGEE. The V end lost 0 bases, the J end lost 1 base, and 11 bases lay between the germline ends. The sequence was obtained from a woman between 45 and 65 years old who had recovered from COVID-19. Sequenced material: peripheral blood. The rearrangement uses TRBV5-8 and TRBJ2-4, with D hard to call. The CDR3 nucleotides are TGTGCCAGCAGCTTGGGCCCTCCCGGTGCCAAAAACATTCAGTACTTC. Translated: CASSLGPPGAKNIQYF.